A selection of T cell receptor beta chains follows, all from one sample in a study of response to subunit inactivated influenza vaccine. TCRdb re-analysed the RT-PCR reads in MiXCR, keeping a single row per CDR3 protein. The data contain just under 550,000 distinct CDR3 sequences, under 30% of them singletons. The sample was also linked to a second study, of T cells expressing NK-cell markers.

The material sequenced was CD4+ T cells sorted from PBMCs, taken roughly 13 days after vaccination. These receptors were collected from a man aged 45-65 years who received an inactivated influenza vaccine. Each CDR3 is given with its conserved first and last residue. The order of the fields is V gene, clone size, J gene, D gene, CDR3 protein, CDR3 DNA. A D gene is named only where the DNA matches it firmly. Not all rows give a size; the values are once, few, many and, for expanded clones, a class.

>TRBV20-1|few|TRBJ1-1|NA
CSASALGTEAFF
TGCAGTGCTAGTGCGCTGGGGACTGAAGCTTTCTTT
>TRBV4-3|NA|TRBJ2-2|NA
CASSQVAGASGELFF
TGCGCCAGCAGCCAAGTCGCAGGGGCCTCCGGGGAGCTGTTTTTT
>TRBV12-3/TRBV12-4|many|TRBJ2-7|NA
CASSFDRDEQYF
TGTGCCAGCAGCTTCGACAGAGACGAGCAGTACTTC
>TRBV20-1|NA|TRBJ1-1|NA
CSARTDRMNTEAFF
TGCAGTGCCCGGACAGATCGCATGAACACTGAAGCTTTCTTT
>TRBV6-2/TRBV6-3|few|TRBJ2-3|TRBD2
CASSTLAVRGTDTQYF
TGTGCCAGCAGTACCCTAGCGGTCCGAGGCACAGATACGCAGTATTTT
>TRBV11-2|NA|TRBJ2-3|NA
CASSAGDTDTQYF
TGTGCCAGCAGCGCCGGGGACACAGATACGCAGTATTTT
>TRBV10-1|few|TRBJ2-5|TRBD2
CASSQEVAGGRETQYF
TGCGCCAGCAGCCAGGAGGTAGCGGGGGGAAGGGAGACCCAGTACTTC
>TRBV6-5|NA|TRBJ2-1|NA
CASSYLGGTYNEQFF
TGTGCCAGCAGTTACCTGGGGGGCACCTACAATGAGCAGTTCTTC
>TRBV19|NA|TRBJ2-2|NA
CASSIMLNTGELFF
TGTGCCAGTAGTATAATGCTAAACACCGGGGAGCTGTTTTTT
>TRBV6-1|NA|TRBJ1-1|TRBD1
CASRRTGGLSGAFF
TGTGCCAGCAGGAGGACAGGGGGTTTATCAGGAGCTTTCTTT
>TRBV21-1|many|TRBJ2-1|NA
CASSFHLGGVTYNEQFF
TGTGCCAGCAGCTTTCATTTAGGGGGTGTAACCTACAATGAGCAGTTCTTC
>TRBV19|NA|TRBJ1-6|NA
CASSIRAGSYNSPLHF
TGTGCCAGTAGTATACGGGCAGGATCCTATAATTCACCCCTCCACTTT
>TRBV30|NA|TRBJ1-1|NA
CAWSTGSLNTEAFF
TGTGCCTGGAGTACCGGGAGCTTAAACACTGAAGCTTTCTTT
>TRBV7-8|NA|TRBJ2-3|NA
CASSFDGDTQYF
TGTGCCAGCAGCTTCGACGGAGATACGCAGTATTTT
>TRBV25-1|NA|TRBJ2-6|NA
CASSPAAGAVSGANVLTF
TGTGCCAGCAGCCCTGCTGCAGGGGCAGTCTCTGGGGCCAACGTCCTGACTTTC
>TRBV5-1|few|TRBJ2-2|NA
CASSSDPNTGELFF
TGCGCCAGCAGCTCTGACCCGAACACCGGGGAGCTGTTTTTT
>TRBV20-1|few|TRBJ2-7|TRBD2
CSASSRQGGAYEQYF
TGCAGTGCTAGTTCTCGGCAGGGAGGGGCCTACGAGCAGTACTTC
>TRBV7-2|NA|TRBJ2-1|TRBD2
CASSFTSGPVEQFF
TGTGCCAGCAGCTTCACTAGCGGCCCGGTTGAGCAGTTCTTC
>TRBV16|few|TRBJ1-2|NA
CASSPPGRGTYNYVYTF
TGTGCCAGCAGCCCTCCGGGCCGAGGGACTTATAACTATGTCTACACCTTC
>TRBV6-5|few|TRBJ1-2|NA
CASSYPRGRPQHNYGYTF
TGTGCCAGCAGTTACCCGAGGGGTAGGCCTCAGCATAACTATGGCTACACCTTC
>TRBV14|few|TRBJ1-2|NA
CASSDPGTARYTF
TGTGCCAGCAGCGATCCTGGAACAGCCCGCTACACCTTC
>TRBV7-9|NA|TRBJ2-1|TRBD2
CASSLKTSGMYNEQFF
TGTGCCAGCAGCTTGAAGACTAGCGGGATGTACAATGAGCAGTTCTTC
>TRBV7-9|NA|TRBJ2-4|TRBD2
CASSLVTSGASQNIQYF
TGTGCCAGCAGCTTAGTAACTAGCGGCGCCTCGCAAAACATTCAGTACTTC
>TRBV28|NA|TRBJ2-7|NA
CASSFMWESTYEQYF
TGTGCCAGCAGTTTTATGTGGGAGAGTACCTACGAGCAGTACTTC
>TRBV11-3|NA|TRBJ2-2|NA
CASSLEGVRAGELFF
TGTGCCAGCAGCTTAGAGGGAGTTCGGGCCGGGGAGCTGTTTTTT
>TRBV14|NA|TRBJ2-7|NA
CASSMAYEQYF
TGTGCCAGCAGTATGGCCTACGAGCAGTACTTC
>TRBV9|NA|TRBJ2-2|NA
CASSVGVGINTGELFF
TGTGCCAGCAGCGTAGGGGTGGGGATAAACACCGGGGAGCTGTTTTTT
>TRBV7-8|NA|TRBJ1-5|NA
CASSSLGAEGNQPQHF
TGTGCCAGCAGCTCCCTGGGGGCAGAAGGCAATCAGCCCCAGCATTTT
>TRBV11-1|NA|TRBJ1-2|NA
CASSPPWDNTFSNYGYTF
TGTGCCAGCAGCCCACCCTGGGATAATACCTTCTCTAACTATGGCTACACCTTC
>TRBV9|few|TRBJ1-4|NA
CASSVGGTDFEKLFF
TGTGCCAGCAGCGTAGGGGGGACGGATTTTGAAAAACTGTTTTTT
>TRBV11-2|NA|TRBJ2-3|NA
CASSLGHISTDTQYF
TGTGCCAGCAGCTTAGGGCACATATCAACAGATACGCAGTATTTT
>TRBV2|NA|TRBJ2-7|NA
CASRENRDRSYEQYF
TGTGCCAGCAGAGAGAACAGGGACCGCTCCTACGAGCAGTACTTC
>TRBV6-2/TRBV6-3|NA|TRBJ2-5|NA
CASSYIQGATQYF
TGTGCCAGCAGTTATATCCAGGGAGCGACCCAGTACTTC
>TRBV15|many|TRBJ2-2|NA
CATSRTGTPNTGELFF
TGTGCCACCAGCAGAACCGGGACCCCGAACACCGGGGAGCTGTTTTTT
>TRBV7-9|few|TRBJ2-3|TRBD1
CASSRGTVGDTQYF
TGTGCCAGCAGCCGTGGGACAGTGGGAGATACGCAGTATTTT
>TRBV20-1|NA|TRBJ2-1|NA
CSATLARSEQFF
TGCAGTGCTACGCTAGCGAGGAGTGAGCAGTTCTTC
>TRBV3-1|NA|TRBJ2-1|NA
CASSQIDRPWNEQFF
TGTGCCAGCAGCCAAATTGACAGGCCTTGGAATGAGCAGTTCTTC
>TRBV24-1|few|TRBJ2-1|TRBD1
CATSDSGTEVINEQFF
TGTGCCACCAGTGATTCCGGGACAGAAGTAATCAATGAGCAGTTCTTC
>TRBV9|few|TRBJ2-5|NA
CASSVGQRTETQYF
TGTGCCAGCAGCGTAGGACAGCGTACGGAGACCCAGTACTTC
>TRBV12-3/TRBV12-4|many|TRBJ2-7|TRBD1
CASSLGTGYSYEQYF
TGTGCCAGCAGTTTAGGGACAGGTTATTCCTACGAGCAGTACTTC
>TRBV12-3/TRBV12-4|NA|TRBJ2-3|TRBD1
CASSRDSQPRDTQYF
TGTGCCAGCAGTAGGGACAGCCAACCAAGGGATACGCAGTATTTT
>TRBV20-1|NA|TRBJ2-7|NA
CSARKSAGTYEQYF
TGCAGTGCTAGAAAAAGTGCGGGAACCTACGAGCAGTACTTC
>TRBV14|NA|TRBJ2-5|NA
CASSPSGYQETQYF
TGTGCCAGCAGCCCTTCAGGGTACCAAGAGACCCAGTACTTC
>TRBV7-6|NA|TRBJ2-1|NA
CASSLSQRRELVNEQFF
TGTGCCAGCAGCTTAAGTCAGAGAAGAGAGTTGGTCAATGAGCAGTTCTTC
>TRBV20-1|NA|TRBJ1-4|NA
CSALELGGEKLFF
TGCAGTGCTCTGGAGCTCGGGGGGGAAAAACTGTTTTTT
>TRBV7-2|NA|TRBJ2-1|TRBD2
CASSSRLAGGNEQFF
TGTGCCAGCAGCAGCCGACTAGCGGGGGGCAATGAGCAGTTCTTC
>TRBV11-1|NA|TRBJ2-1|TRBD1
CASSFPPGQGSSYNEQFF
TGTGCCAGCAGCTTTCCCCCGGGACAGGGAAGCTCCTACAATGAGCAGTTCTTC
>TRBV12-3/TRBV12-4|many|TRBJ2-3|NA
CASSLGGDGDTQYF
TGTGCCAGCAGTTTGGGGGGAGATGGGGATACGCAGTATTTT
>TRBV14|few|TRBJ2-2|NA
CASSQVGYLTGELFF
TGTGCCAGCAGCCAAGTGGGCTATCTCACCGGGGAGCTGTTTTTT
>TRBV6-1|NA|TRBJ1-5|NA
CASSREEVGTYSNQPQHF
TGTGCCAGCAGCCGGGAGGAGGTTGGGACTTATAGCAATCAGCCCCAGCATTTT
>TRBV2|few|TRBJ2-6|TRBD1
CASTEGQNSGANVLTF
TGTGCCAGCACCGAGGGACAGAACTCTGGGGCCAACGTCCTGACTTTC